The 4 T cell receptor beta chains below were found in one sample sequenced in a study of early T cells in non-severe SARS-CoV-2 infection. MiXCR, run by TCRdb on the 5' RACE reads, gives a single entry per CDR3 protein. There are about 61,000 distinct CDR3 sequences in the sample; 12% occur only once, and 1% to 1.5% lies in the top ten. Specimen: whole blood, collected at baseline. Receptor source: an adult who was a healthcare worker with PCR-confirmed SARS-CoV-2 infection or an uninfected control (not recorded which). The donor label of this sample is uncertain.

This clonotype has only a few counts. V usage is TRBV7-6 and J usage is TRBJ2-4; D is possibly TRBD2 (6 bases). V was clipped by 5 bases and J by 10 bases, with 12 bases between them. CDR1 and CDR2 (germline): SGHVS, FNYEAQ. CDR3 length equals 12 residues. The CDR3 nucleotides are TGTGCCAGCAGCCCCGGGGGAATGATTCAGTACTTC. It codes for CASSPGGMIQYF.

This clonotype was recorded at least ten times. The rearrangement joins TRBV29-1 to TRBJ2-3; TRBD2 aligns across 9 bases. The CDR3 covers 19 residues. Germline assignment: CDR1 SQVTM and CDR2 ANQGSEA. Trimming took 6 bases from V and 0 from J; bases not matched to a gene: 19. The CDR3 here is CSVNKIMSSGGSSTDTQYF. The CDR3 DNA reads TGCAGCGTGAATAAAATAATGAGTAGCGGGGGATCAAGCACAGATACGCAGTATTTT.

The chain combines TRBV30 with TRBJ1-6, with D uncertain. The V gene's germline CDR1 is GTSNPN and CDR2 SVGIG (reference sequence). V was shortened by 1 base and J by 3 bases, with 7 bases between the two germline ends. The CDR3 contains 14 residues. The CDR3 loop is CAWSAQIYNSPLHF. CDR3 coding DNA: TGTGCCTGGAGTGCGCAGATCTATAATTCACCCCTCCACTTT.

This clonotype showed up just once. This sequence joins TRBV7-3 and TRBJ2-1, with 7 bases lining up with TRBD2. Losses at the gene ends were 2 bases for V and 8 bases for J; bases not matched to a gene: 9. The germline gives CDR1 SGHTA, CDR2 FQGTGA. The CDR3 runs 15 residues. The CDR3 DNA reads TGTGCCAGCAGCTTATCGCAAGCGGGGAGCGATGAGCAGTTCTTC. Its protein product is CASSLSQAGSDEQFF.